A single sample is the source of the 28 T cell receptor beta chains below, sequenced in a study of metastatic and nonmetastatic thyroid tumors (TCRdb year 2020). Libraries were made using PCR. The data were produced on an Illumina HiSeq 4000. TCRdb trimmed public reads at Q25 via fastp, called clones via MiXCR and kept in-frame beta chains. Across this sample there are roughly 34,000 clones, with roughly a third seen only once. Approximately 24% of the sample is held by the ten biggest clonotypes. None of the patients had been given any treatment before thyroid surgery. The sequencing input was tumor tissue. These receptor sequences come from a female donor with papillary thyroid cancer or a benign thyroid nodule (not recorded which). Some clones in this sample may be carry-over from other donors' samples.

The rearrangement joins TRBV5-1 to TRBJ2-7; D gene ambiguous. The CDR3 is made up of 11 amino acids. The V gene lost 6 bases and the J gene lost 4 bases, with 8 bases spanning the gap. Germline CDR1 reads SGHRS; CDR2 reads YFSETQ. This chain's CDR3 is CASNGQYEQYF. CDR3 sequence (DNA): TGCGCCAGCAATGGGCAGTACGAGCAGTACTTC.

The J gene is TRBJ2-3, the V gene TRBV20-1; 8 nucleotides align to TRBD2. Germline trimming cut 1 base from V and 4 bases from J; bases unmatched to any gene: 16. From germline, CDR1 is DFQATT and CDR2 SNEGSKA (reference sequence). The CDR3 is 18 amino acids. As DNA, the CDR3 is TGCAGTGCTAGAGGTCATGTCGCGCGGCGGGAGGCCGCAGATACGCAGTATTTT. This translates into CSARGHVARREAADTQYF.

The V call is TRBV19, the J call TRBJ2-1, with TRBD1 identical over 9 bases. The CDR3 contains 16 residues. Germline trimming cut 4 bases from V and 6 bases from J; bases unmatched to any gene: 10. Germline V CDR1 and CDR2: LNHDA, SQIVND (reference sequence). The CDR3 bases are TGTGCCAGTAGTAGATCTGACAGGGGGTTTATCAATGAGCAGTTCTTC. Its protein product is CASSRSDRGFINEQFF.

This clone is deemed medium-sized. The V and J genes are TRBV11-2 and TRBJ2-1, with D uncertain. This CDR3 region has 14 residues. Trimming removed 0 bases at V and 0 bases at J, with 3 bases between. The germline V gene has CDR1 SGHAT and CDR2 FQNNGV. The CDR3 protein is CASSLDNSYNEQFF. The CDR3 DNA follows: TGTGCCAGCAGCTTAGACAACTCCTACAATGAGCAGTTCTTC.

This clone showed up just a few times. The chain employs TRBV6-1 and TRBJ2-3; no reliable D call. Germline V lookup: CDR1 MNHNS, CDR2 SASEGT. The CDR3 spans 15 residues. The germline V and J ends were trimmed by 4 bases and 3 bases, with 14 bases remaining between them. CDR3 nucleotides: TGTGCCAGCAGTGCACGACCAGGCCGGACAGATACGCAGTATTTT. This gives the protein CASSARPGRTDTQYF.

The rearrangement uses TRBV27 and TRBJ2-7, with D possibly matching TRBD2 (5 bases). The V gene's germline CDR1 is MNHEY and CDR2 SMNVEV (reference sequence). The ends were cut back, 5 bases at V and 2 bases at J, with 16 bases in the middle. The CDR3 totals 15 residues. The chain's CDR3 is CASSRERSHTYEQYF. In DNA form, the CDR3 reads TGTGCCAGCAGTCGTGAGCGGAGTCACACCTACGAGCAGTACTTC.

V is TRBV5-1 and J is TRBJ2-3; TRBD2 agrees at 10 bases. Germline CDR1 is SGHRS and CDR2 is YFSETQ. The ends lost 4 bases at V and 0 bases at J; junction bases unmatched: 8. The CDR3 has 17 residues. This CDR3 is CASSQLPLAGSTDTQYF. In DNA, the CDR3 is TGCGCCAGCAGCCAACTCCCACTAGCGGGGAGCACAGATACGCAGTATTTT.

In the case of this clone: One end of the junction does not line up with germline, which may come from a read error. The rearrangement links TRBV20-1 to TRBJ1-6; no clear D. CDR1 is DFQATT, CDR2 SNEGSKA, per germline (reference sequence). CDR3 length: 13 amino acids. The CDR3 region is CSEPALYNSPPHF. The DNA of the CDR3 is TGCAGTGAACCAGCCCTCTATAATTCACCCCCCCACTTT.

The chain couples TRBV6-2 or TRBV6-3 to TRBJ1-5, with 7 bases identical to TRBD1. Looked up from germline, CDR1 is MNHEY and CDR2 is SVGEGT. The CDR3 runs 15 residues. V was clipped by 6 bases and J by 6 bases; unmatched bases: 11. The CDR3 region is CASSPRDSLFQPQHF. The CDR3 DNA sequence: TGTGCCAGCAGCCCCCGGGACAGCCTATTTCAGCCCCAGCATTTT.

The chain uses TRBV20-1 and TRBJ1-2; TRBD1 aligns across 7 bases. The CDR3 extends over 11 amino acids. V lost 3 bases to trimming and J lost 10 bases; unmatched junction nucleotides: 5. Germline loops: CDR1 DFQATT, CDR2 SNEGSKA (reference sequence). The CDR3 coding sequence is TGCAGTGCTAGCACAGGGGAGGTCTACACCTTC. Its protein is CSASTGEVYTF.

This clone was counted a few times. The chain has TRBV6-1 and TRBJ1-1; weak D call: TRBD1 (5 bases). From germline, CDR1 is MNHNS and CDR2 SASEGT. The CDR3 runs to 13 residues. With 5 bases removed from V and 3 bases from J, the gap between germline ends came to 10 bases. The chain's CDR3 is CASSLQGHTEAFF. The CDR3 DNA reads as TGTGCCAGCAGTTTGCAGGGTCACACTGAAGCTTTCTTT.

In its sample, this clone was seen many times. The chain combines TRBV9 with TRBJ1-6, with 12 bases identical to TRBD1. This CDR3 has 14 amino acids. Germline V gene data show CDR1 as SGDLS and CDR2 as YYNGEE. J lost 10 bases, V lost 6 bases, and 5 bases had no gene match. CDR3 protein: CASNDGTGGSPLHF. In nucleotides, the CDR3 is TGTGCCAGCAATGATGGGACAGGGGGCTCACCCCTCCACTTT.

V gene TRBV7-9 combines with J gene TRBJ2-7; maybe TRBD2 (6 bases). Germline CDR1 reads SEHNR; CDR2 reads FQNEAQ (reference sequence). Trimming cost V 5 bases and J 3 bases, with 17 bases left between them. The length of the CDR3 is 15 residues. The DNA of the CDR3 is TGTGCCAGCAGCCTAAGGGGCGGGGAGGACTACGAGCAGTACTTC. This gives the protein CASSLRGGEDYEQYF.

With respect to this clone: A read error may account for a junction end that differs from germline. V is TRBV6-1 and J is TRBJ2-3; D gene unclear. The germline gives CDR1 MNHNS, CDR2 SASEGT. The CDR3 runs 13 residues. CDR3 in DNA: TGTGCCAGTAGTGTGGCTGGCACAGATACGCAGTATTTT. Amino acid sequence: CASSVAGTDTQYF.

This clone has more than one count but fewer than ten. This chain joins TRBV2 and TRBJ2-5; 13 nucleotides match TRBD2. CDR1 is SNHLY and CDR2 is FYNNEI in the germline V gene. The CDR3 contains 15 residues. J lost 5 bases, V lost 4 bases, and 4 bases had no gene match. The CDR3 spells CASSVGLAGDETQYF. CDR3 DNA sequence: TGTGCCAGCAGTGTCGGACTAGCGGGAGATGAGACCCAGTACTTC.

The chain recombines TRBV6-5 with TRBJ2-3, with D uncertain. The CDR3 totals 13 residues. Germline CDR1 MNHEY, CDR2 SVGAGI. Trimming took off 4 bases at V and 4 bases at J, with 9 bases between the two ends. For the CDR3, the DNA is TGTGCCAGCAGTTTAGTTTGGCCAGATACGCAGTATTTT. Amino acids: CASSLVWPDTQYF.

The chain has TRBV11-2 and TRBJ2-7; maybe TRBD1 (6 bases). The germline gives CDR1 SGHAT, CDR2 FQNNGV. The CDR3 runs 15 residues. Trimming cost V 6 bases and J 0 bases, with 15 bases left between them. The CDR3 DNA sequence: TGTGCCAGCAGGCTAATCGGACAGTCCTCCTACGAGCAGTACTTC. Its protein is CASRLIGQSSYEQYF.

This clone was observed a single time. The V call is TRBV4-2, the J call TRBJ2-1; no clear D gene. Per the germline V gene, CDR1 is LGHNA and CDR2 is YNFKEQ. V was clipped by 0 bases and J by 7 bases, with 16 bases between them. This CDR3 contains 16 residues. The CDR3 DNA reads TGTGCCAGCAGCCAAGACGCCGGGCCTGCGGTGAATGAGCAGTTCTTC. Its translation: CASSQDAGPAVNEQFF.

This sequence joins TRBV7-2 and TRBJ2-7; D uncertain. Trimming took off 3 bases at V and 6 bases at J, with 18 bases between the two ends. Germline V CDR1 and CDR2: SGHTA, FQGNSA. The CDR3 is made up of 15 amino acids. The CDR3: CASSLGGLSHGEQYF. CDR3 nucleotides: TGTGCCAGCAGCTTGGGTGGGCTATCTCACGGCGAGCAGTACTTC.

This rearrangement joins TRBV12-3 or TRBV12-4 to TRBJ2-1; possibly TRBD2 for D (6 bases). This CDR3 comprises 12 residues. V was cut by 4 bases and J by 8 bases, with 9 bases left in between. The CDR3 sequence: CASSSPGDEQFF. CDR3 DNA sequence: TGTGCCAGCAGTTCACCGGGGGATGAGCAGTTCTTC.

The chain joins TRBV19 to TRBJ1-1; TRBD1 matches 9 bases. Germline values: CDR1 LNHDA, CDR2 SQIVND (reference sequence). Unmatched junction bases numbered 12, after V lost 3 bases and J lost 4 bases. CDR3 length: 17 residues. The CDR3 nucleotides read TGTGCCAGTAGTATTTTCATCCTACAGGGGGCGAGCACTGAAGCTTTCTTT. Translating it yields CASSIFILQGASTEAFF. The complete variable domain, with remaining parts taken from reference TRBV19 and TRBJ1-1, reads DGGITQSPKYLFRKEGQNVTLSCEQNLNHDAMYWYRQDPGQGLRLIYYSQIVNDFQKGDIAEGYSVSREKKESFPLTVTSAQKNPTAFYLCASSIFILQGASTEAFFGQGTRLTVV.

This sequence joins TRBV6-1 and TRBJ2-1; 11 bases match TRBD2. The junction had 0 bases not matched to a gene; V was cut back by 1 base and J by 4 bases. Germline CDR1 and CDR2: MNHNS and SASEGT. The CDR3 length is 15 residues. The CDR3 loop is CASSEVAGGYNEQFF. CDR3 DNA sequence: TGTGCCAGCAGTGAAGTAGCGGGAGGGTACAATGAGCAGTTCTTC.

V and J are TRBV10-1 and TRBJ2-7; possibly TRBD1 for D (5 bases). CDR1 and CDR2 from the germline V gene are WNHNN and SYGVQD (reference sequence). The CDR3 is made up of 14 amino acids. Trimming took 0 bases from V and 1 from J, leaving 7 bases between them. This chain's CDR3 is CASSESYRSYEQYF. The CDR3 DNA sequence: TGCGCCAGCAGTGAGTCATACAGGTCCTACGAGCAGTACTTC.

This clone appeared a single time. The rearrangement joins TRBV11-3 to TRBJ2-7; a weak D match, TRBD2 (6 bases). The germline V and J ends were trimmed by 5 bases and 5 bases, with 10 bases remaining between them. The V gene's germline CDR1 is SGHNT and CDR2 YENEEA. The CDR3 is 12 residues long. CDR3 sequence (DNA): TGTGCCAGCAGCCGTGGGGGGAACGAGCAGTACTTC. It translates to CASSRGGNEQYF.

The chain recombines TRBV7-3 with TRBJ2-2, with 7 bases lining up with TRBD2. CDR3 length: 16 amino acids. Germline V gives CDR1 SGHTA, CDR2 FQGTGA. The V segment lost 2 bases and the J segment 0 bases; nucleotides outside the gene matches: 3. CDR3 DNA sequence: TGTGCCAGCAGCTTACGGGCGGGGGCGAACACCGGGGAGCTGTTTTTT. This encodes CASSLRAGANTGELFF.

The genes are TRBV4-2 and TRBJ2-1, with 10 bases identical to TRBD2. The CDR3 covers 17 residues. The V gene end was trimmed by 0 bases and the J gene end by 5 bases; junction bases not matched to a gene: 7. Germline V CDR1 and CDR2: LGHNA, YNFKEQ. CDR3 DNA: TGTGCCAGCAGCCAAGATGTAGGGCTAGCGGGAGACAATGAGCAGTTCTTC. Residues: CASSQDVGLAGDNEQFF.

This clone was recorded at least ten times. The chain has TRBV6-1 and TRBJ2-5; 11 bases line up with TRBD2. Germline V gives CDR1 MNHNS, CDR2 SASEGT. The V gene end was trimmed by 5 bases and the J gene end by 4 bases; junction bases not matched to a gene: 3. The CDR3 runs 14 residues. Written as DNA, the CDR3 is TGTGCCAGCAGTCCCGGACTAGCGGGAGAGACCCAGTACTTC. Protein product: CASSPGLAGETQYF.

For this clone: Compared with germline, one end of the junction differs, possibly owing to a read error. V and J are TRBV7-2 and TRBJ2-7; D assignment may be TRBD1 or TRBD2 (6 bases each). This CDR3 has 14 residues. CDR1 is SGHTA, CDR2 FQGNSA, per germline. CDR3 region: CASTLSPGEVEQYF. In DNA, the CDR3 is TGTGCCAGCACCTTATCACCAGGGGAGGTCGAGCAGTACTTC.